This entry lists 2 T cell receptor beta chains sequenced from one sample in a study of CD8 T cells in Susac syndrome (dated by TCRdb to the late 2010s). Receptor libraries were prepared by the immunoSEQ multiplex PCR assay. RNA was extracted with the RNeasy kit and roughly 0.45 to 1 ug was reverse transcribed using random hexamers. TCRdb reworked the public reads: Q25 trimming with fastp, MiXCR clone assembly, productive beta chains retained. CDR3 protein sequences are deduplicated, and each keeps its most common genes and DNA. The sample has roughly 190,000 distinct CDR3 sequences on record, roughly nine tenths of them singletons. The biggest ten clones account for around 0.085% of the sample. The sequencing input was CD4+ T cells from PBMCs. These receptors were collected from a human donor with Susac syndrome.

The chain joins TRBV29-1 to TRBJ2-2; D call uncertain. With 4 bases removed from V and 3 bases from J, the gap between germline ends came to 12 bases. The CDR3 loop spans 14 amino acids. The germline V gene has CDR1 SQVTM and CDR2 ANQGSEA. CDR3: CSVAGRTHTGELFF. The CDR3 coding sequence is TGCAGCGTTGCAGGCAGGACGCACACCGGGGAGCTGTTTTTT.

This sequence joins TRBV6-6 and TRBJ1-6, with 7 nucleotides matching TRBD1. The germline V gene has CDR1 MNHNY and CDR2 SVGAGI (reference sequence). Unmatched junction bases numbered 3, after V lost 2 bases and J lost 8 bases. The CDR3 sequence is 14 residues long. In DNA, the CDR3 is TGTGCCAGCAGTTACGCAGGGGGGGATTCACCCCTCCACTTT. The encoded protein is CASSYAGGDSPLHF.